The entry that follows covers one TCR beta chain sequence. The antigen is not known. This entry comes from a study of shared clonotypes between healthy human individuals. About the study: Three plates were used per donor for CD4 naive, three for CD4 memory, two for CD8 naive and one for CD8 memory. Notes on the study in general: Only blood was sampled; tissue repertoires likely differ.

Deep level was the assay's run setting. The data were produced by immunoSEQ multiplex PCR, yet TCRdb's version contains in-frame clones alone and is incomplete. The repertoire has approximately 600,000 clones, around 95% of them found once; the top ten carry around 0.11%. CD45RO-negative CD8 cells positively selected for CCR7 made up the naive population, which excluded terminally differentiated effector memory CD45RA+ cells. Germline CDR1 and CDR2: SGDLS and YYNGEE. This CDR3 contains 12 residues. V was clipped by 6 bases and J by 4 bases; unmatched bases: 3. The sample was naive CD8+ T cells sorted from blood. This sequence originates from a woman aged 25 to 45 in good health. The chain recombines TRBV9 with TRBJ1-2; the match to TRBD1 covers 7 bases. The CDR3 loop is CASNEGAYGYTF. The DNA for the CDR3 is TGTGCCAGCAATGAGGGGGCCTATGGCTACACCTTC.